The next 5 T cell receptor beta chains were all read from a single sample in a study of cytomegalovirus exposure and HLA in healthy donors (dated 2017 in TCRdb). The protocol used for the library was the immunoSEQ multiplex PCR assay. TCRdb took over this immuneACCESS table, retaining in-frame rearrangements with V and J assigned. Such tables are incomplete; in checked studies, under half of the missing clones stem from an unresolved V gene, and the remainder is unexplained. The table for this sample lists around 49,000 clones; around 91% of them were counted only once. The ten largest clones capture approximately 1.4% of the sample. Sequencing was done on a sample of PBMCs. These receptors all come from a man younger than 30 in good health and CMV-seronegative.

The chain carries TRBV18 and TRBJ1-2; no firm D call. The germline CDR1 and CDR2 sequences are KGHSH and LQKENI. The V and J ends lost 3 bases and 3 bases respectively, with 8 bases between them. The CDR3 runs to 13 residues. The CDR3: CASSPTADYGYTF. CDR3 sequence (DNA): TGTGCCAGCTCACCCACAGCGGACTATGGCTACACCTTC.

This clone appeared a single time. V and J are TRBV9 and TRBJ1-2; D is undetermined. Trimming took 0 bases from V and 3 from J, leaving 15 bases between them. CDR1 SGDLS and CDR2 YYNGEE come from the germline V gene. CDR3 length: 16 residues. The CDR3 DNA sequence: TGTGCCAGCAGCGTAGCTTGGGCAGGTTTGGACTATGGCTACACCTTC. Translation gives CASSVAWAGLDYGYTF.

The genes are TRBV6-1 and TRBJ1-2; TRBD1 is a possible D gene (5 bases). This CDR3 has 15 amino acids. V was clipped by 3 bases and J by 4 bases, with 15 bases between them. The germline V gene has CDR1 MNHNS and CDR2 SASEGT. CDR3 residues: CASSEIGGQGYGYTF. As DNA, the CDR3 is TGTGCCAGCAGTGAGATAGGTGGGCAGGGCTATGGCTACACCTTC.

In its sample, this clone was seen a few times. The chain employs TRBV28 and TRBJ1-2, with TRBD1 identical over 7 bases. This CDR3 comprises 12 residues. The junction had 6 bases not matched to a gene; V was cut back by 6 bases and J by 8 bases. Germline V CDR1 and CDR2: MDHEN, SYDVKM. The chain's CDR3 is CASRDRAGGYTF. The CDR3, as DNA: TGTGCCAGCAGAGACAGGGCGGGGGGCTACACCTTC.

The chain couples TRBV29-1 to TRBJ1-1; possible D gene TRBD1, 6 bases. The CDR3 extends over 13 amino acids. V lost 4 bases, J lost 4 bases, and 13 bases lay in between. CDR1 is SQVTM, CDR2 ANQGSEA, per germline. The CDR3 nucleotides are TGCAGCGTTGCCCACAGGGTTGGCACTGAAGCTTTCTTT. Translated, it gives CSVAHRVGTEAFF.